This T cell receptor (beta chain) was sequenced for a study of OX40 agonist ivuxolimab in advanced cancers. Overall study context: Three patients, one with hepatocellular carcinoma and two with cutaneous melanoma, responded partially.

Germline V CDR1 and CDR2: SGHTA, FQGTGA. The CDR3 has 13 amino acids. Trimming took off 2 bases at V and 1 base at J, with 5 bases between the two ends. Libraries were prepared by immunoSEQ multiplex PCR; TCRdb keeps only in-frame clonotypes and omits some of them. The sample contains approximately 90,000 clones, 80% to 90% of which appear only once. About this clone itself: This specimen includes other DNA sequences encoding the same CDR3.

This sequence joins TRBV7-3 and TRBJ1-1; D gene unclear. The source material was CD4+ or CD8+ T cells sorted from blood, sampled in a trial of the OX40 agonist ivuxolimab. This clonotype originated in an adult with an advanced solid tumor such as melanoma, head and neck, liver or kidney cancer. The CDR3 region is CASSLDRNTEAFF. Written as DNA, the CDR3 is TGTGCCAGCAGCTTAGACCGGAACACTGAAGCTTTCTTT. The whole variable domain, filled in from reference TRBV7-3 and TRBJ1-1, reads GAGVSQTPSNKVTEKGKYVELRCDPISGHTALYWYRQSLGQGPEFLIYFQGTGAADDSGLPNDRFFAVRPEGSVSTLKIQRTERGDSAVYLCASSLDRNTEAFFGQGTRLTVV.